One and the same sample provided the 27 T cell receptor beta chains below, sequenced in a study of cytomegalovirus exposure and HLA in healthy donors. The primer mix had 60 Vbeta and 13 Jbeta primers. The data were produced by immunoSEQ multiplex PCR, yet TCRdb's version contains in-frame clones alone and is incomplete. The sample shows approximately 190,000 clones, about 84% of them seen only once. Sequencing was done on a sample of PBMCs. Receptors originate from a man aged 50 or older in good health and CMV-seronegative.

The chain uses TRBV19 and TRBJ2-3; D might be TRBD1 (5 bases). Trimming took 7 bases from V and 4 from J, leaving 18 bases between them. This CDR3 is built from 15 residues. The germline CDR1 and CDR2 sequences are LNHDA and SQIVND (reference sequence). This CDR3 is CASNMRTQTPDTQYF. The CDR3 bases are TGTGCCAGTAATATGAGGACACAGACTCCAGATACGCAGTATTTT.

The CDR3 sequence is CASSPLDSPNTEAFF. CDR3 nucleotides: TGTGCCAGCTCACCGTTAGACAGTCCGAACACTGAAGCTTTCTTT. V usage is TRBV18 and J usage is TRBJ1-1, with D maybe TRBD1 (5 bases). Trimming pared 3 bases from V and 1 base from J, leaving 12 bases between. In germline, CDR1 is KGHSH, CDR2 LQKENI. The CDR3 loop spans 15 amino acids.

The rearrangement joins TRBV7-2 to TRBJ1-2; D not resolved. Germline CDR1 is SGHTA and CDR2 is FQGNSA. Trimming shortened V by 1 base and J by 4 bases, and 7 bases separated the two germline ends. The CDR3 spans 13 residues. CDR3 sequence: CASSLDGSYGYTF. Written as DNA, the CDR3 is TGTGCCAGCAGCTTAGACGGGTCCTATGGCTACACCTTC.

V usage is TRBV9 and J usage is TRBJ1-6, with 9 bases matching TRBD1. The CDR3 is 16 residues long. Germline values: CDR1 SGDLS, CDR2 YYNGEE. With 3 bases clipped from V and 0 bases from J, the junction kept 1 base outside the gene matches. The CDR3 reads CASSEGQGSYNSPLHF. In DNA, the CDR3 is TGTGCCAGCAGCGAGGGACAGGGCTCCTATAATTCACCCCTCCACTTT.

The CDR3 DNA sequence: TGTGCCAGCATCCTGGGACAGTACACTGAAGCTTTCTTT. Translation: CASILGQYTEAFF. The chain employs TRBV2 and TRBJ1-1; 7 bases match TRBD1. Per the germline V gene, CDR1 is SNHLY and CDR2 is FYNNEI. Trimming at V came to 7 bases and at J to 3 bases, leaving 5 bases not matched to a gene. CDR3 length equals 13 residues. Looking up the rest from reference TRBV2 and TRBJ1-1 gives the full variable domain: EPEVTQTPSHQVTQMGQEVILRCVPISNHLYFYWYRQILGQKVEFLVSFYNNEISEKSEIFDDQFSVERPDGSNFTLKIRSTKLEDSAMYFCASILGQYTEAFFGQGTRLTVV.

The genes are TRBV27 and TRBJ2-7, with TRBD2 matching over 10 bases. Unmatched junction bases numbered 7, after V lost 5 bases and J lost 3 bases. The CDR3 has 15 amino acids. The germline V gene encodes CDR1 MNHEY and CDR2 SMNVEV (reference sequence). Here the CDR3 reads CASSEYGTSVYEQYF. The CDR3, as DNA: TGTGCCAGCAGTGAATACGGGACTAGCGTCTACGAGCAGTACTTC.

The V gene is TRBV4-1, the J gene TRBJ2-7, with a possible D match to TRBD1 (6 bases). The ends were cut back, 1 base at V and 6 bases at J, with 10 bases in the middle. This CDR3 has 13 residues. Germline V gives CDR1 MGHRA, CDR2 YSYEKL. The CDR3 protein is CASSQVKGGEQYF. Here the CDR3 DNA reads TGCGCCAGCAGCCAAGTTAAAGGGGGCGAGCAGTACTTC.

CDR3 DNA sequence: TGTGCCAGCTCACGGGTGTCAGGCGGGTCCTACAATGAGCAGTTCTTC. It yields the protein CASSRVSGGSYNEQFF. This chain links TRBV18 with TRBJ2-1; a weak D match, TRBD2 (5 bases). The germline V and J ends were trimmed by 4 bases and 1 base, with 14 bases remaining between them. The CDR3 length is 16 residues. Germline lookup yields CDR1 KGHSH and CDR2 LQKENI.

V is TRBV29-1 and J is TRBJ1-2; D gene uncertain. CDR1 and CDR2 from the germline V gene are SQVTM and ANQGSEA. The CDR3 has 14 residues. Trimming shortened V by 4 bases and J by 4 bases, and 16 bases separated the two germline ends. This CDR3 is CSVVAGKKGYGYTF. CDR3 bases: TGCAGCGTTGTTGCCGGGAAGAAAGGCTATGGCTACACCTTC.

The rearrangement joins TRBV29-1 to TRBJ2-7; maybe TRBD1 (6 bases). This CDR3 region has 13 residues. The V and J ends lost 5 bases and 2 bases respectively, with 13 bases between them. The germline V gene has CDR1 SQVTM and CDR2 ANQGSEA. The CDR3 loop is CSVRQGPAYEQYF. CDR3 in DNA: TGCAGCGTTCGGCAGGGGCCTGCCTACGAGCAGTACTTC.

The chain links TRBV2 to TRBJ2-1, with D possibly TRBD1 on 5 matching bases. There are 13 residues in the CDR3. V lost 4 bases and J 3 bases, leaving 7 bases between the germline ends. Germline CDR1 is SNHLY and CDR2 is FYNNEI. CDR3 in DNA: TGTGCCAGCAGTGGGGGCAGCTACAATGAGCAGTTCTTC. Protein: CASSGGSYNEQFF.

The chain recombines TRBV5-6 with TRBJ2-5, with D tentatively TRBD2 (6 bases). This CDR3 spans 14 amino acids. V lost 4 bases and J lost 5, with 15 bases in between. Germline lookup yields CDR1 SGHDT and CDR2 YYEEEE. The CDR3 DNA reads TGTGCCAGCAGCGAGGAGGGGACTCGGGAGACCCAGTACTTC. It yields the protein CASSEEGTRETQYF.

The chain combines TRBV5-1 with TRBJ2-7; tentative D call: TRBD1 (5 bases). Trimming took 0 bases from V and 4 from J, leaving 11 bases between them. This CDR3 has 14 amino acids. Germline assignment: CDR1 SGHRS and CDR2 YFSETQ. CDR3 nucleotide sequence: TGCGCCAGCAGCTTGGCACAGGCGAAGTACGAGCAGTACTTC. Protein: CASSLAQAKYEQYF.

The chain has TRBV7-9 and TRBJ2-5; D possibly corresponds to TRBD1 (6 bases). The last part of the DNA fits TRBJ2-7 better; the J call may be wrong. CDR3 length: 18 amino acids. Germline V CDR1 and CDR2: SEHNR, FQNEAQ (reference sequence). CDR3 sequence: CASSLGEVQGPSSYEQYF. The CDR3 DNA is TGTGCCAGCAGCTTAGGAGAGGTACAGGGCCCAAGCTCCTACGAGCAGTACTTC.

The rearrangement uses TRBV10-3 and TRBJ2-5; 13 nucleotides align to TRBD2. Losses at the gene ends were 6 bases for V and 5 bases for J; bases not matched to a gene: 6. The CDR3 runs 15 residues. The V gene's germline CDR1 is ENHRY and CDR2 SYGVKD. The CDR3 reads CAIRTSGGAGETQYF. The CDR3 DNA follows: TGTGCCATCAGAACTAGCGGGGGGGCCGGGGAGACCCAGTACTTC.

V gene TRBV7-2 combines with J gene TRBJ1-6, with D uncertain. V lost 3 bases to trimming and J lost 5 bases, with 8 bases between them. Germline CDR1 reads SGHTA; CDR2 reads FQGNSA. CDR3 size: 14 residues. The CDR3 here is CASSFQANNSPLHF. The CDR3 bases are TGTGCCAGCAGCTTCCAGGCAAATAATTCACCCCTCCACTTT.

The chain has TRBV19 and TRBJ2-3, with a possible D match to TRBD2 (6 bases). Trimming left V 7 bases short and J 1 base short, with 18 bases between. Germline CDR1 reads LNHDA; CDR2 reads SQIVND (reference sequence). The CDR3 has 16 residues. The CDR3 protein is CASTPGWASGTDTQYF. For the CDR3, the DNA is TGTGCCAGTACCCCCGGGTGGGCTAGCGGCACAGATACGCAGTATTTT.

The chain recombines TRBV5-8 with TRBJ1-5; D is uncertain. Germline values: CDR1 SGHTS, CDR2 YDEGEE. Trimming removed 7 bases at V and 6 bases at J, with 11 bases between. The CDR3 length is 12 residues. The CDR3 sequence: CASLGAAQPQHF. The DNA for the CDR3 is TGTGCCAGCCTGGGAGCGGCTCAGCCCCAGCATTTT.

This clone was seen a handful of times. This rearrangement joins TRBV29-1 to TRBJ1-4; D ambiguous. Deletions cut 7 bases from V and 8 bases from J, with 20 bases between. The CDR3 totals 14 residues. Germline V gene lookup returns CDR1 SQVTM and CDR2 ANQGSEA. The CDR3 DNA follows: TGCAGCGCCCAAGGTGGAGTTCCGCAAGAAAAACTGTTTTTT. The encoded protein is CSAQGGVPQEKLFF.

The CDR3 protein is CASSQATASYEQYF. For the CDR3, the DNA is TGCGCCAGCAGCCAAGCTACAGCCTCCTACGAGCAGTACTTC. The chain links TRBV4-1 to TRBJ2-7; no clear D. The germline CDR1 and CDR2 sequences are MGHRA and YSYEKL. V was cut by 1 base and J by 0 bases, with 7 bases left in between. CDR3 length: 14 residues.

Here the CDR3 reads CASSPPGQGNHEQYF. CDR3 DNA sequence: TGTGCCAGCTCACCACCGGGACAGGGGAACCACGAGCAGTACTTC. V is TRBV18 and J is TRBJ2-7, with 10 bases identical to TRBD1. The germline V gene encodes CDR1 KGHSH and CDR2 LQKENI. J lost 5 bases, V lost 0 bases, and 4 bases had no gene match. CDR3 length: 15 residues.

Here the CDR3 DNA reads TGTGCCAGCAGCTTAGCGGCAACAGGGGGGTATAACTATGGCTACACCTTC. Amino acid sequence: CASSLAATGGYNYGYTF. This chain links TRBV7-2 with TRBJ1-2; 8 bases agree with TRBD1. CDR1 and CDR2 from the germline V gene are SGHTA and FQGNSA. The CDR3 totals 17 residues. The J segment lost 1 base and the V segment lost 0 bases, leaving 7 bases of the junction unmatched. Looking up the rest from reference TRBV7-2 and TRBJ1-2 gives the full variable domain: GAGVSQSPSNKVTEKGKDVELRCDPISGHTALYWYRQSLGQGLEFLIYFQGNSAPDKSGLPSDRFSAERTGGSVSTLTIQRTQQEDSAVYLCASSLAATGGYNYGYTFGSGTRLTVV.

This chain uses TRBV5-1 with TRBJ2-7, with D possibly being TRBD1 (5 bases). CDR1 and CDR2 (germline): SGHRS, YFSETQ. The CDR3 sequence is 15 residues long. Trimming left V 5 bases short and J 0 bases short, with 15 bases between. The CDR3 loop is CASSQETVSSYEQYF. The CDR3 region has the DNA TGCGCCAGCAGTCAGGAGACAGTTAGCTCCTACGAGCAGTACTTC.

The CDR3 here is CASSLTSGTDTQYF. The CDR3 coding sequence is TGTGCCAGCAGCTTAACTAGCGGTACAGATACGCAGTATTTT. The V and J genes are TRBV4-2 and TRBJ2-3, with 8 bases fitting TRBD2. This CDR3 contains 14 residues. The germline V gene encodes CDR1 LGHNA and CDR2 YNFKEQ. Losses at the gene ends were 5 bases for V and 3 bases for J; bases not matched to a gene: 4.

This rearrangement joins TRBV27 to TRBJ1-5; 7 bases match TRBD1. The CDR3 has 13 residues. Germline V gives CDR1 MNHEY, CDR2 SMNVEV (reference sequence). The V segment lost 6 bases and the J segment 6 bases; nucleotides outside the gene matches: 5. Here the CDR3 DNA reads TGTGCCAGCAGAGACAGGGAGACTCAGCCCCAGCATTTT. As protein: CASRDRETQPQHF.

The chain is built from TRBV5-5 and TRBJ2-7; D is possibly TRBD2 (5 bases). CDR1 SGHKS and CDR2 YYEKEE come from the germline V gene (reference sequence). This CDR3 contains 14 residues. V lost 0 bases, J lost 1 base, and 8 bases lay in between. CDR3 nucleotides: TGTGCCAGCAGCTTGGGTCCGGGGTCCTACGAGCAGTACTTC. Encoded protein: CASSLGPGSYEQYF.

Details on this clone: At the DNA level, this CDR3 is encoded by other sequences in the same sample as well. The chain couples TRBV30 to TRBJ2-7; D gene unclear. This CDR3 spans 11 amino acids. CDR1 and CDR2 from the germline V gene are GTSNPN and SVGIG (reference sequence). Trimming pared 0 bases from V and 4 bases from J, leaving 4 bases between. The CDR3 region has the DNA TGTGCCTGGAGTGTACAATACGAGCAGTACTTC. The encoded protein is CAWSVQYEQYF.